These 27 T cell receptor beta chains were all obtained from the same sample, sequenced in a study of shared clonotypes between healthy human individuals. Here immunoSEQ multiplex PCR was the method, and the copy in TCRdb shows in-frame clones only, minus some. In the table there are around 1.1 million clones, 77% of which are singletons. Input material: memory CD4+ T cells from PBMCs. Indicated subset: CD45RA-negative fraction. The receptors here all came from a man between 18 and 29 years old in good health. Some clones in this sample may be carry-over from other donors' samples.

The V and J genes are TRBV27 and TRBJ2-1; weak D call: TRBD1 (6 bases). Trimming cost V 3 bases and J 2 bases, with 17 bases left between them. Germline V CDR1 and CDR2: MNHEY, SMNVEV (reference sequence). The CDR3 contains 17 residues. The CDR3 spells CASSLGPMRQAYNEQFF. The CDR3 DNA is TGTGCCAGCAGTTTGGGGCCGATGAGACAGGCCTACAATGAGCAGTTCTTC.

The chain is built from TRBV5-1 and TRBJ2-1, with TRBD1 matching 10 bases. The germline gives CDR1 SGHRS, CDR2 YFSETQ. CDR3 size: 18 residues. V shed 2 bases, J shed 7 bases, and the junction held 15 bases outside the gene matches. The CDR3 sequence is CASSFDPPGTGAKNEQFF. CDR3 nucleotides: TGCGCCAGCAGCTTTGATCCCCCCGGGACAGGGGCAAAAAATGAGCAGTTCTTC.

The gene calls are TRBV27 and TRBJ2-7; no firm D call. The CDR3 contains 11 residues. Trimming left V 8 bases short and J 3 bases short, with 8 bases between. Per germline, CDR1 MNHEY and CDR2 SMNVEV (reference sequence). CDR3 sequence (DNA): TGTGCCAGCGGGTACCTCTACGAGCAGTACTTC. It codes for CASGYLYEQYF.

The chain recombines TRBV7-3 with TRBJ1-2, with 7 nucleotides matching TRBD1. CDR1 and CDR2 (germline): SGHTA, FQGTGA. The CDR3 is 14 amino acids. V shed 4 bases, J shed 7 bases, and the junction held 9 bases outside the gene matches. CDR3 loop: CASSSGPGGFGYTF. Here the CDR3 DNA reads TGTGCCAGCAGCTCCGGGCCAGGGGGGTTTGGCTACACCTTC.

Of note for this clone: The junction shows a germline mismatch at one end, possibly a read error. This rearrangement joins TRBV2 to TRBJ1-5, with D perhaps TRBD1 (5 bases). CDR3 length: 13 residues. Germline V gene sequence: CDR1 SNHLY, CDR2 FYNNEI. CDR3 sequence: CASSRQLNEPQHF. CDR3 bases: TGTGCCAGCAGCAGACAGCTCAATGAGCCCCAGCATTTT.

CDR3 sequence: CASSLVGLAGSSVEQFF. The CDR3 coding sequence is TGCGCCAGCAGCTTGGTCGGACTAGCGGGAAGTAGTGTTGAGCAGTTCTTC. The chain combines TRBV5-1 with TRBJ2-1; 12 nucleotides line up with TRBD2. Looked up from germline, CDR1 is SGHRS and CDR2 is YFSETQ. The CDR3 extends over 17 amino acids. The junction had 10 bases not matched to a gene; V was cut back by 0 bases and J by 9 bases.

V and J are TRBV5-1 and TRBJ2-3; 10 positions agree with TRBD2. J gave up 0 bases and V 4 bases, and 8 bases lay outside the gene matches. The germline CDR1 and CDR2 sequences are SGHRS and YFSETQ. There are 17 residues in the CDR3. CDR3 amino acids: CASSPNLAGGSTDTQYF. The CDR3 nucleotides are TGCGCCAGCAGCCCGAATTTAGCGGGAGGTAGCACAGATACGCAGTATTTT.

The CDR3 coding sequence is TGTGCCAGCAGAAGGGGGCAAACCGGGGAGCTGTTTTTT. Protein sequence: CASRRGQTGELFF. V usage is TRBV27 and J usage is TRBJ2-2, with TRBD1 identical over 7 bases. This CDR3 is 13 amino acids long. The germline CDR1 and CDR2 sequences are MNHEY and SMNVEV (reference sequence). Germline trimming cut 6 bases from V and 5 bases from J; bases unmatched to any gene: 3.

This chain uses TRBV4-1 with TRBJ2-3; possibly TRBD2 for D (5 bases). The germline CDR1 and CDR2 sequences are MGHRA and YSYEKL. Trimming took 1 base from V and 6 from J, leaving 14 bases between them. The CDR3 spans 15 residues. The CDR3 here is CASSQAKAAVDTQYF. In nucleotides, the CDR3 is TGCGCCAGCAGCCAAGCAAAAGCGGCAGTCGATACGCAGTATTTT.

The rearrangement joins TRBV19 to TRBJ1-5; no clear D. The V end lost 3 bases, the J end lost 4 bases, and 10 bases lay between the germline ends. Per the germline V gene, CDR1 is LNHDA and CDR2 is SQIVND (reference sequence). The CDR3 is made up of 14 amino acids. CDR3 sequence (DNA): TGTGCCAGTAGTATCCGCCAAGTAAATCAGCCCCAGCATTTT. Translating it yields CASSIRQVNQPQHF.

The chain recombines TRBV19 with TRBJ2-7; 7 bases map to TRBD1. V was clipped by 6 bases and J by 4 bases; unmatched bases: 12. The CDR3 totals 15 residues. Germline V gene data show CDR1 as LNHDA and CDR2 as SQIVND (reference sequence). CDR3 coding DNA: TGTGCCAGTAGCCGAAGACAGGGCCTGGGGTACGAGCAGTACTTC. Translation gives CASSRRQGLGYEQYF.

The chain has TRBV10-3 and TRBJ1-4; D is possibly TRBD1 (5 bases). The germline V and J ends were trimmed by 2 bases and 8 bases, with 9 bases remaining between them. Germline CDR1 reads ENHRY; CDR2 reads SYGVKD. This CDR3 has 13 residues. This CDR3 reads CAISEGGEEKLFF. The CDR3 region has the DNA TGTGCCATCAGTGAGGGGGGGGAAGAAAAACTGTTTTTT.

The chain carries TRBV2 and TRBJ1-2; TRBD1 aligns across 7 bases. With V trimmed by 5 bases and J by 6 bases, 3 bases remained unmatched. The CDR3 consists of 12 residues. Germline V lookup: CDR1 SNHLY, CDR2 FYNNEI. CDR3 in amino acids: CASSRDRDGYTF. CDR3 bases: TGTGCCAGCAGTCGAGACAGGGATGGCTACACCTTC.

The rearrangement joins TRBV10-3 to TRBJ2-1, with 7 positions matching TRBD2. J gave up 9 bases and V 3 bases, and 8 bases lay outside the gene matches. This CDR3 comprises 14 residues. Germline-derived CDR1 and CDR2 are ENHRY and SYGVKD. In DNA form, the CDR3 reads TGTGCCATCAGTGAAAAGCGGGATTTAGTTGAGCAGTTCTTC. Amino acid sequence: CAISEKRDLVEQFF.

Concerning this clone itself: Since a much larger clone is just one base distant, this may be a read error. The sample contains more than one DNA sequence encoding this CDR3. The chain recombines TRBV28 with TRBJ2-7; a weak D match, TRBD2 (6 bases). Looked up from germline, CDR1 is MDHEN and CDR2 is SYDVKM. V was cut by 6 bases and J by 4 bases, with 10 bases left in between. This CDR3 is 12 amino acids long. CDR3 nucleotides: TGTGCCAGCAGCTCCCGGGGGTACGAGCAGTACTTC. This codes for CASSSRGYEQYF.

Only a few counts were recorded for this clone. This CDR3 is also generated by other DNA sequences in the sample. The J gene is TRBJ1-5, the V gene TRBV15; 9 nucleotides agree with TRBD1. There are 15 residues in the CDR3. Germline-derived CDR1 and CDR2 are LNHNV and YYDKDF (reference sequence). V shed 1 base and J 2 bases; nucleotides not matched to a gene: 0. The CDR3, as DNA: TGTGCCACCAGCAGAGGACAGGGGGGCAATCAGCCCCAGCATTTT. Its translation: CATSRGQGGNQPQHF.

The chain carries TRBV7-8 and TRBJ2-7; no definite D call. Germline assignment: CDR1 SGHVS and CDR2 FQNEAQ. The germline V and J ends were trimmed by 2 bases and 2 bases, with 10 bases remaining between them. This CDR3 has 14 amino acids. The CDR3 region is CASSLRDGPYEQYF. As DNA, the CDR3 is TGTGCCAGCAGCTTAAGAGACGGGCCCTACGAGCAGTACTTC.

The chain couples TRBV28 to TRBJ2-7; D not certain. The CDR3 totals 12 residues. Germline V gene lookup returns CDR1 MDHEN and CDR2 SYDVKM. V was shortened by 5 bases and J by 9 bases, with 14 bases between the two germline ends. The CDR3 sequence is CASSPPSRVQYF. As DNA, the CDR3 is TGTGCCAGCAGTCCACCCTCTAGGGTGCAGTACTTC.

This clone turned up a few times. The V gene is TRBV9, the J gene TRBJ2-1, with a possible D match to TRBD2 (6 bases). CDR3 length: 12 amino acids. Germline V CDR1 and CDR2: SGDLS, YYNGEE. The ends were cut back, 4 bases at V and 9 bases at J, with 11 bases in the middle. The chain's CDR3 is CASSTTRGEQFF. In DNA, the CDR3 is TGTGCCAGCAGCACGACTAGGGGTGAGCAGTTCTTC.

The V and J genes are TRBV27 and TRBJ2-1, with D perhaps TRBD1 or TRBD2 (6 bases each). Germline V gene data show CDR1 as MNHEY and CDR2 as SMNVEV (reference sequence). The length of the CDR3 is 15 residues. V was shortened by 1 base and J by 3 bases, with 10 bases between the two germline ends. CDR3 residues: CASSLWGAGYNEQFF. The CDR3 DNA reads TGTGCCAGCAGTTTATGGGGGGCAGGCTACAATGAGCAGTTCTTC.

This chain links TRBV19 with TRBJ2-3; D is perhaps TRBD1 (6 bases). Trimming cost V 3 bases and J 4 bases, with 17 bases left between them. The CDR3 covers 16 residues. Germline V gene lookup returns CDR1 LNHDA and CDR2 SQIVND (reference sequence). CDR3 residues: CASSISGEARADTQYF. CDR3 nucleotide sequence: TGTGCCAGTAGTATCTCAGGGGAAGCCAGGGCAGATACGCAGTATTTT.

This chain links TRBV4-3 with TRBJ2-7; D perhaps matches TRBD1 (5 bases). Trimming removed 3 bases at V and 1 base at J, with 10 bases between. Germline CDR1 is LGHNA and CDR2 is YSLEER. This CDR3 spans 14 amino acids. CDR3 bases: TGCGCCAGCAGCCAGGACATACTATCCTACGAGCAGTACTTC. Its translation: CASSQDILSYEQYF.

This clone showed up just once. The V call is TRBV15, the J call TRBJ2-7; D perhaps matches TRBD2 (7 bases). Germline assignment: CDR1 LNHNV and CDR2 YYDKDF (reference sequence). V was shortened by 2 bases and J by 2 bases, with 16 bases between the two germline ends. This CDR3 is 16 amino acids long. CDR3 nucleotides: TGTGCCACCAGCAGAACCCTATGGGGGGGCGCCTACGAGCAGTACTTC. Protein sequence: CATSRTLWGGAYEQYF.

The chain is built from TRBV7-3 and TRBJ1-1; D is unresolved. The CDR3 covers 13 residues. CDR1 SGHTA and CDR2 FQGTGA come from the germline V gene. The V end was cut by 1 base, the J end by 2 bases, with 5 bases between. The CDR3 nucleotides read TGTGCCAGCAGCTTAAGATCCAACACTGAAGCTTTCTTT. Translating gives CASSLRSNTEAFF.

The rearrangement uses TRBV2 and TRBJ2-7; D could derive from TRBD1 or TRBD2 (6 bases each). The ends were cut back, 4 bases at V and 7 bases at J, with 14 bases in the middle. Per the germline V gene, CDR1 is SNHLY and CDR2 is FYNNEI. CDR3 size: 13 residues. For the CDR3, the DNA is TGTGCCAGCAGTGGGGGGGCAATTGGGGAGCAGTACTTC. Protein sequence: CASSGGAIGEQYF.

This clone has a handful of counts. This CDR3 is missing its conserved last phenylalanine or tryptophan, likely due to a read error. Because the CDR3's place on the DNA is in doubt, the DNA is left out and the CDR3 is given as listed by TCRdb. This chain joins TRBV4-2 and TRBJ2-6; the D call of TRBD1 is as the table states it, not checked on the DNA. Looked up from germline, CDR1 is LGHNA and CDR2 is YNFKEQ. The CDR3 totals 11 residues, both ends included. The chain's CDR3 is CASSQERDRGK.

The chain joins TRBV4-2 to TRBJ2-7; 8 bases map to TRBD1. CDR1 is LGHNA, CDR2 YNFKEQ, per germline. The junction had 5 bases not matched to a gene; V was cut back by 1 base and J by 3 bases. The CDR3 runs to 15 residues. The CDR3 protein is CASSQVRTGNYEQYF. The CDR3 nucleotides read TGTGCCAGCAGCCAAGTCAGGACAGGGAACTACGAGCAGTACTTC.